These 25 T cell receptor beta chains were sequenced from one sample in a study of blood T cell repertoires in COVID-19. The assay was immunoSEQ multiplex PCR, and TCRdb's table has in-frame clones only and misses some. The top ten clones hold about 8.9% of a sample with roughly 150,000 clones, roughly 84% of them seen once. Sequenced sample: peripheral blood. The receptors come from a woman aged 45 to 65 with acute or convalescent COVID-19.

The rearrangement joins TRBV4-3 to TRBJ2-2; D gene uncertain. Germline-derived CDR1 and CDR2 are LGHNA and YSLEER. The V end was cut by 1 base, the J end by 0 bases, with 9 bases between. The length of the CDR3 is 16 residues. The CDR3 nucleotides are TGCGCCAGCAGCCAAGTTCGAGGCGCGAACACCGGGGAGCTGTTTTTT. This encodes CASSQVRGANTGELFF.

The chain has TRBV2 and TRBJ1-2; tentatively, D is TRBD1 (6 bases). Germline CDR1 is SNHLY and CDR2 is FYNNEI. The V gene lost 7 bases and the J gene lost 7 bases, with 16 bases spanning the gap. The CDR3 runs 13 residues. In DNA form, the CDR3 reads TGTGCCAGCATCAGGGGTCCGGCCCTTGGCTACACCTTC. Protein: CASIRGPALGYTF.

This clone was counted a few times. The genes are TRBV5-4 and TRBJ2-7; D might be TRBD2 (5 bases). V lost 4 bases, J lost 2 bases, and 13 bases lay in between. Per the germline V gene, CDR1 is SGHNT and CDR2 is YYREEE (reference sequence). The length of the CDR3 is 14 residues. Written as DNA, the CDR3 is TGTGCCAGCAGCAACCCGACGGAGGCCTACGAGCAGTACTTC. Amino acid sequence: CASSNPTEAYEQYF.

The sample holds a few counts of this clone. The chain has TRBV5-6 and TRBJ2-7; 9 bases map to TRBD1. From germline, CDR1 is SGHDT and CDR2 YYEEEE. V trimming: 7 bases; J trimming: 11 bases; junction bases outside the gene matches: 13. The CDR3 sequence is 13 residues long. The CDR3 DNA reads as TGTGCCAGCTCGGGACAGGGCTCAGAAGTGGAGTACTTC. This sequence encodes CASSGQGSEVEYF. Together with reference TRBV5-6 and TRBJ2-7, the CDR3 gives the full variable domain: DAGVTQSPTHLIKTRGQQVTLRCSPKSGHDTVSWYQQALGQGPQFIFQYYEEEERQRGNFPDRFSGHQFPNYSSELNVNALLLGDSALYLCASSGQGSEVEYFGPGTRLTVT.

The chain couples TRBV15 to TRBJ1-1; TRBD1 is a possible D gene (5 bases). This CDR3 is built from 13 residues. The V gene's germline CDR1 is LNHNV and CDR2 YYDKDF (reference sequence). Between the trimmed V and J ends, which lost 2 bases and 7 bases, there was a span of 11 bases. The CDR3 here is CATSRQVGGEAFF. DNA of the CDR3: TGTGCCACCAGCAGACAGGTCGGGGGTGAAGCTTTCTTT.

DNA of the CDR3: TGTGCCAGCAGCCAAGATTCGGGGGGGCCCGCTGGCTACACCTTC. This encodes CASSQDSGGPAGYTF. The V gene is TRBV3-1 (or the pseudogene TRBV3-2), the J gene TRBJ1-2; D perhaps matches TRBD1 (6 bases). Trimming removed 0 bases from V and 7 bases from J, with 15 bases in between. From germline, CDR1 is LGHDT and CDR2 YNNKEL (reference sequence). The CDR3 runs to 15 residues.

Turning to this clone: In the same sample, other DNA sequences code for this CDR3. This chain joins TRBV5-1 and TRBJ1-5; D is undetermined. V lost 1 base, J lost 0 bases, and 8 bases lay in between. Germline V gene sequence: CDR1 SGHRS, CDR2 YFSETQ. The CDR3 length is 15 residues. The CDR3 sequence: CASSLSGISNQPQHF. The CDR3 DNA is TGCGCCAGCAGCTTGAGCGGGATTAGCAATCAGCCCCAGCATTTT.

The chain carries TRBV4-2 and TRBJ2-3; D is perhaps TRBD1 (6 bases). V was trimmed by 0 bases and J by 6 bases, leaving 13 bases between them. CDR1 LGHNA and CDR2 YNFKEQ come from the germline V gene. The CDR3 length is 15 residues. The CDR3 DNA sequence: TGTGCCAGCAGCCAAGAGGCCAAAAGGGGGGATACGCAGTATTTT. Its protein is CASSQEAKRGDTQYF.

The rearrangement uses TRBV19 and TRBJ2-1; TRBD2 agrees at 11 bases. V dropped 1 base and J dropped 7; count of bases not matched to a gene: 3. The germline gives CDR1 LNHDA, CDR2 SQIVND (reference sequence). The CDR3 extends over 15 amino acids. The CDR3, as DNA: TGTGCCAGTAGTATAGGTAGCGGGGGGGCGAATGAGCAGTTCTTC. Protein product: CASSIGSGGANEQFF.

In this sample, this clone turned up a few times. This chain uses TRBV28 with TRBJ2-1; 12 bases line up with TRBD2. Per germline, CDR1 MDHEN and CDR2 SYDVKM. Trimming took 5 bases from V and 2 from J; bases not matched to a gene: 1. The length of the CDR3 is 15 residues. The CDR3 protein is CASSRLAGAYNEQFF. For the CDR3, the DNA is TGTGCCAGCAGTAGACTAGCGGGAGCCTACAATGAGCAGTTCTTC.

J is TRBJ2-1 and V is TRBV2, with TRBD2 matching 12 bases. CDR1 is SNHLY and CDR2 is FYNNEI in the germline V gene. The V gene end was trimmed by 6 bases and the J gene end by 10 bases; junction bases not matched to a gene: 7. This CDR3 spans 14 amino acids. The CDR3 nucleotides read TGTGCCAGCAGCAGACTAGCGGGGGTCATAGAGCAGTTCTTC. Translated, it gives CASSRLAGVIEQFF.

The CDR3 loop is CASSLTSGSSYNEQFF. CDR3 sequence (DNA): TGTGCCAGTAGTCTTACTAGCGGGAGCTCCTACAATGAGCAGTTCTTC. This chain joins TRBV19 and TRBJ2-1, with 11 bases aligning to TRBD2. V shed 5 bases and J 0 bases; nucleotides not matched to a gene: 3. Germline V gene sequence: CDR1 LNHDA, CDR2 SQIVND (reference sequence). This CDR3 is 16 amino acids long.

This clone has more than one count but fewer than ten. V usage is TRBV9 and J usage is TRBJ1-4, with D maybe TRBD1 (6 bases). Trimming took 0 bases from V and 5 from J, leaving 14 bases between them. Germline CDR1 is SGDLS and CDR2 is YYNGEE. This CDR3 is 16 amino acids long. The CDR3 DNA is TGTGCCAGCAGCGTAGGCGTGGGGGCTGGAAATGAAAAACTGTTTTTT. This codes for CASSVGVGAGNEKLFF.

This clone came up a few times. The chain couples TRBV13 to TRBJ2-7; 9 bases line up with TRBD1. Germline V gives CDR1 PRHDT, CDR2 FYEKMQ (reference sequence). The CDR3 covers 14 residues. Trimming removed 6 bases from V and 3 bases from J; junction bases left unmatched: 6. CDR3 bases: TGTGCCAGCAGTTATACGGGACAGGGCTACGAGCAGTACTTC. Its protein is CASSYTGQGYEQYF.

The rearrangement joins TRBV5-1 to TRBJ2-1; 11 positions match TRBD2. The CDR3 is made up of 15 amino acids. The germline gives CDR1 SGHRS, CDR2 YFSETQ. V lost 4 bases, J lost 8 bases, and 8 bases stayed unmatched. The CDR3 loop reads CASSPGLAVGDEQFF. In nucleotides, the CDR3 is TGCGCCAGCAGCCCGGGACTAGCGGTGGGGGATGAGCAGTTCTTC.

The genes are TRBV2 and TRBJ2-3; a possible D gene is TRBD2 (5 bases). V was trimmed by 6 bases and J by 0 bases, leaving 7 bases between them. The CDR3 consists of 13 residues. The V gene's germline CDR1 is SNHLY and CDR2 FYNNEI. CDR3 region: CASRWESTDTQYF. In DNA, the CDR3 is TGTGCCAGCAGGTGGGAGAGCACAGATACGCAGTATTTT.

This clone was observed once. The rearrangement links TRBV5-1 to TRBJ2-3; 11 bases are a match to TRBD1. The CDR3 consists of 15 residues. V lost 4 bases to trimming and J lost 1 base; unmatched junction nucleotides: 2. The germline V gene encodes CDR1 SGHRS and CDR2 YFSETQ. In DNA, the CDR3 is TGCGCCAGCAGCCAGGACAGGGGGCGCACAGATACGCAGTATTTT. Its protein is CASSQDRGRTDTQYF.

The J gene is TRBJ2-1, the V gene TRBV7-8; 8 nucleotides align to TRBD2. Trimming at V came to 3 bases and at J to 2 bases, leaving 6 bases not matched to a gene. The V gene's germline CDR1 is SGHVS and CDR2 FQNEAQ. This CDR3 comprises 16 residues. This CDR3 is CASSFSGTVAYNEQFF. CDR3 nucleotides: TGTGCCAGCAGCTTTAGCGGGACCGTGGCCTACAATGAGCAGTTCTTC. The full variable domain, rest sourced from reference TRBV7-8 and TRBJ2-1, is GAGVSQSPRYKVAKRGQDVALRCDPISGHVSLFWYQQALGQGPEFLTYFQNEAQLDKSGLPSDRFFAERPEGSVSTLKIQRTQQEDSAVYLCASSFSGTVAYNEQFFGPGTRLTVL.

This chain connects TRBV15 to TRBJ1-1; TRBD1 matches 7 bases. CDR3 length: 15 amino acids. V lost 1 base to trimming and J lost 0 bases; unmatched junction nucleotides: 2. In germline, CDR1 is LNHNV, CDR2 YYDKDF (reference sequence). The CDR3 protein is CATSRVTGLNTEAFF. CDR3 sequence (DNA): TGTGCCACCAGCAGAGTGACAGGGTTGAACACTGAAGCTTTCTTT.

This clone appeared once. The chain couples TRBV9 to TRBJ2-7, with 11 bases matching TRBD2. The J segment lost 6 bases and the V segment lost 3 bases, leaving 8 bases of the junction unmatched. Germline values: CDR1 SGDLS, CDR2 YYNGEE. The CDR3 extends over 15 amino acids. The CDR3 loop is CASSAIAGGPGEQYF. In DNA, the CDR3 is TGTGCCAGCAGCGCAATAGCGGGGGGGCCCGGCGAGCAGTACTTC.

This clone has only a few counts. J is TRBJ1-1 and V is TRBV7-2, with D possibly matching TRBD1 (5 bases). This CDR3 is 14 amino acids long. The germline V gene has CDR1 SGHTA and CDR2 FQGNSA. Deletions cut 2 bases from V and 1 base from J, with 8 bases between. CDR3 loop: CASSLQGPNTEAFF. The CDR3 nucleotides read TGTGCCAGCAGCTTACAGGGCCCGAACACTGAAGCTTTCTTT.

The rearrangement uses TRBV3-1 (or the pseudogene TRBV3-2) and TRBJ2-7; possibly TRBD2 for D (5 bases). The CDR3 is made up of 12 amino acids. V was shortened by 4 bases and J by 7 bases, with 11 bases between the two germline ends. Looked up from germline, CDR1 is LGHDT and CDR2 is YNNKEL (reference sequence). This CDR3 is CASSLSSGEQYF. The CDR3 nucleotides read TGTGCCAGCAGCCTATCCTCGGGGGAGCAGTACTTC.

The chain's CDR3 is CASSTEYSNQPQHF. The CDR3 coding sequence is TGTGCCAGCAGCACGGAGTATAGCAATCAGCCCCAGCATTTT. The chain couples TRBV5-5 to TRBJ1-5; D gene unclear. The germline CDR1 and CDR2 sequences are SGHKS and YYEKEE (reference sequence). The CDR3 spans 14 residues. V was clipped by 4 bases and J by 0 bases, with 8 bases between them.

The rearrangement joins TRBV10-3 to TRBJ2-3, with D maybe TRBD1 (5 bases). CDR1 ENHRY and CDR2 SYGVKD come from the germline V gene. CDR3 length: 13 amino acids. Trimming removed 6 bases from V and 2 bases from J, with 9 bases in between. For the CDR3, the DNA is TGTGCCATCAGAGACAGTACCACAGATACGCAGTATTTT. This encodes CAIRDSTTDTQYF.

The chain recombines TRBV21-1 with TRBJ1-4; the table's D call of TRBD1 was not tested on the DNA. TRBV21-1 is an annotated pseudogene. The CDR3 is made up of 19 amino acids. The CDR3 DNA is TGTGCCAGCAGCAGACTACAGGGGACCTGTATTGCAACTAATGAAAAACTGTTTTTT. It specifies CASSRLQGTCIATNEKLFF.